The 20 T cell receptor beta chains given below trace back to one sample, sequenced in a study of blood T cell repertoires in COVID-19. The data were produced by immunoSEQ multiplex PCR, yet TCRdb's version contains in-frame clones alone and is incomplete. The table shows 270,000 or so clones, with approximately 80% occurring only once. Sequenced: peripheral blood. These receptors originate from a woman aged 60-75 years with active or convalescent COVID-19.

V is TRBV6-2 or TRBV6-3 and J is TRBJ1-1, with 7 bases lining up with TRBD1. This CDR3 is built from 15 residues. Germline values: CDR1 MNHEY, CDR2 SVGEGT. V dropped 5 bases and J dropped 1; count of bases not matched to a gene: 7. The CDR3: CASSRGDSRNTEAFF. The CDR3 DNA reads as TGTGCCAGCAGTAGGGGGGACAGCCGGAACACTGAAGCTTTCTTT.

The CDR3 coding sequence is TGTGCCAGCAGCTGGTCGAGGGACACTGAAGCTTTCTTT. Its translation is CASSWSRDTEAFF. The chain recombines TRBV12-3 or TRBV12-4 with TRBJ1-1; the D is unclear. V was clipped by 6 bases and J by 3 bases, with 11 bases between them. There are 13 residues in the CDR3.

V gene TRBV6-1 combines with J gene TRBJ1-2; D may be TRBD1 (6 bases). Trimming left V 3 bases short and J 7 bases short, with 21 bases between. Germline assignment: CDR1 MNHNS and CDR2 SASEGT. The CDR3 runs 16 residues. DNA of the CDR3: TGTGCCAGCAGTGAGGGTTATTACAGGGAACGGGGTGGCTACACCTTC. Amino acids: CASSEGYYRERGGYTF.

This CDR3 reads CASSERDRAGYTF. DNA for the CDR3: TGTGCCAGCAGTGAGCGGGACAGGGCTGGCTACACCTTC. This rearrangement joins TRBV6-1 to TRBJ1-2; the match to TRBD1 covers 9 bases. Looked up from germline, CDR1 is MNHNS and CDR2 is SASEGT. V was pared by 3 bases and J by 7 bases, with 3 bases of the junction left unmatched. The CDR3 extends over 13 amino acids.

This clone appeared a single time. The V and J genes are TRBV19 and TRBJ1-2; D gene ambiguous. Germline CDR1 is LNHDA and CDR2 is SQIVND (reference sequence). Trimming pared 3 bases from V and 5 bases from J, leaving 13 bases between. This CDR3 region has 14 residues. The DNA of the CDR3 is TGTGCCAGTAGTATTTGGAACAGCCCTTATGGCTACACCTTC. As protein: CASSIWNSPYGYTF.

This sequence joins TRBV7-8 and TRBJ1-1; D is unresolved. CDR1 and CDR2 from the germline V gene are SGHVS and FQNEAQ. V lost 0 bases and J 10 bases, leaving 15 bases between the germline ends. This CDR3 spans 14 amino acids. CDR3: CASSLARSRRGAFF. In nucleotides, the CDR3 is TGTGCCAGCAGCTTAGCGCGGAGCCGCCGAGGAGCTTTCTTT. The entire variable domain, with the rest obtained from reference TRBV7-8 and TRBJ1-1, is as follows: GAGVSQSPRYKVAKRGQDVALRCDPISGHVSLFWYQQALGQGPEFLTYFQNEAQLDKSGLPSDRFFAERPEGSVSTLKIQRTQQEDSAVYLCASSLARSRRGAFFGQGTRLTVV.

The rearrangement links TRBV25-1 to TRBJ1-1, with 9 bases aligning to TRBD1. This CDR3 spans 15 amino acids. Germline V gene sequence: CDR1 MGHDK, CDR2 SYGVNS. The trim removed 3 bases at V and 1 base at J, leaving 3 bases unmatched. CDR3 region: CASSDPGQGNTEAFF. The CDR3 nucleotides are TGTGCCAGCAGTGATCCGGGACAGGGGAACACTGAAGCTTTCTTT.

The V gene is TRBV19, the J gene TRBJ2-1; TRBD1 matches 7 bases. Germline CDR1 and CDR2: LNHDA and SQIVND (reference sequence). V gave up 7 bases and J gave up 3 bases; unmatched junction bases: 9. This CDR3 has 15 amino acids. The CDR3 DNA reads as TGTGCCAGTATGGAGACAGGGAAGAGCTACAATGAGCAGTTCTTC. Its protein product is CASMETGKSYNEQFF. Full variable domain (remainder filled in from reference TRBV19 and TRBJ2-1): DGGITQSPKYLFRKEGQNVTLSCEQNLNHDAMYWYRQDPGQGLRLIYYSQIVNDFQKGDIAEGYSVSREKKESFPLTVTSAQKNPTAFYLCASMETGKSYNEQFFGPGTRLTVL.

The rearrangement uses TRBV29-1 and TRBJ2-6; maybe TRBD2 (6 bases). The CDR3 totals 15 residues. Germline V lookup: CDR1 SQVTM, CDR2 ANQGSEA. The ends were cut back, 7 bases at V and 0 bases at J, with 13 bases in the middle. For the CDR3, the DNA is TGCAGCGCCCGGGACGGGGGCTCTGGGGCCAACGTCCTGACTTTC. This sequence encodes CSARDGGSGANVLTF.

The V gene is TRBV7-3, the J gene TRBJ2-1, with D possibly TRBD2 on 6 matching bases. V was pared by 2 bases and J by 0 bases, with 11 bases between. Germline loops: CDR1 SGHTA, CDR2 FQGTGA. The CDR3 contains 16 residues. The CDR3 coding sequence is TGTGCCAGCAGCTTAGGAGGGTATAGCTCCTACAATGAGCAGTTCTTC. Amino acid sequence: CASSLGGYSSYNEQFF.

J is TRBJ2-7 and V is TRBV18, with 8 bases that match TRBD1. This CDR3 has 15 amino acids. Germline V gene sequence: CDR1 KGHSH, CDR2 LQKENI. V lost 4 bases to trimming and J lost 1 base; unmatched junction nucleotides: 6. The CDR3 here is CASSRDRSRSYEQYF. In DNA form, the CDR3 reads TGTGCCAGCTCACGGGACAGGTCGAGGTCCTACGAGCAGTACTTC.

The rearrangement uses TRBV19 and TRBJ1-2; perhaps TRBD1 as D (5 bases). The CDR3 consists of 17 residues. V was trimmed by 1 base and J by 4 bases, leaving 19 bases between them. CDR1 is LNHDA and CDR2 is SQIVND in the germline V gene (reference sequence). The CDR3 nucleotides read TGTGCCAGTAGTATAGCGGCATGGGGCACCTTATCCTATGGCTACACCTTC. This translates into CASSIAAWGTLSYGYTF. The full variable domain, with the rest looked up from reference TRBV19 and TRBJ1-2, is DGGITQSPKYLFRKEGQNVTLSCEQNLNHDAMYWYRQDPGQGLRLIYYSQIVNDFQKGDIAEGYSVSREKKESFPLTVTSAQKNPTAFYLCASSIAAWGTLSYGYTFGSGTRLTVV.

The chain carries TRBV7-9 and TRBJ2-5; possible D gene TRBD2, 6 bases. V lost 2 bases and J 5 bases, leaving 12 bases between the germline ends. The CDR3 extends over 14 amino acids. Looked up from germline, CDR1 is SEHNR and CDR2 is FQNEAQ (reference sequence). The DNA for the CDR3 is TGTGCCAGCAGCTTACAAAGTGGAGGGGAGACCCAGTACTTC. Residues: CASSLQSGGETQYF.

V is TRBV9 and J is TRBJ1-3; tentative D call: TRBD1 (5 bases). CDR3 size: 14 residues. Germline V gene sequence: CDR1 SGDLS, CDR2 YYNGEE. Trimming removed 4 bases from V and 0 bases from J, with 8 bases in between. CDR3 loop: CASSSGGSGNTIYF. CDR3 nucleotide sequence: TGTGCCAGCAGCTCCGGGGGCTCTGGAAACACCATATATTTT.

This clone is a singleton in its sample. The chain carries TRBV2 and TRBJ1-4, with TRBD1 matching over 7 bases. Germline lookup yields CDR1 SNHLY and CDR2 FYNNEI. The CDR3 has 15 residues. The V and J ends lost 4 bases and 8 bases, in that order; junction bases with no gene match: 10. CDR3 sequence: CASSGLTGPREKLFF. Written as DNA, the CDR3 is TGTGCCAGCAGTGGCCTGACAGGGCCTCGGGAAAAACTGTTTTTT.

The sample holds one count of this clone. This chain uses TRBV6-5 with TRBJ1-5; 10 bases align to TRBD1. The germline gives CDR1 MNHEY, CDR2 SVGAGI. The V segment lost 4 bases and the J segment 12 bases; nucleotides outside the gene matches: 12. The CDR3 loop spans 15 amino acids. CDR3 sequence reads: CASSSLTTGGVGQHF. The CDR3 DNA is TGTGCCAGCAGTTCCCTAACGACAGGGGGCGTTGGCCAGCATTTT.

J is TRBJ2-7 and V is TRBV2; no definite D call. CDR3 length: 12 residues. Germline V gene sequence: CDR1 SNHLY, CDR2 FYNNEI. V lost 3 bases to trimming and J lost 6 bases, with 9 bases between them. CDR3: CASSDLLREQYF. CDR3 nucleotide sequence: TGTGCCAGCAGTGACCTCTTGCGCGAGCAGTACTTC.

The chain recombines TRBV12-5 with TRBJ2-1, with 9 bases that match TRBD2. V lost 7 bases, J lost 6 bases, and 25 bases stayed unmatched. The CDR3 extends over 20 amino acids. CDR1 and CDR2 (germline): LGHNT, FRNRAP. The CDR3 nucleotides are TGTGCTAGTGTCCCAGAACGGGGGCGGGGGGGCCTCCGTAACGGCAATGAGCAGTTCTTC. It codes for CASVPERGRGGLRNGNEQFF.

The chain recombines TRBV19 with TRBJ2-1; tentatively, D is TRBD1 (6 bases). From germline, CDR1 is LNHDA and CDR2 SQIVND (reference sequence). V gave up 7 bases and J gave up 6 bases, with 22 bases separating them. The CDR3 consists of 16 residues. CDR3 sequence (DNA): TGTGCCAGTAATCCCTTAGTGGGGGCGGCTCCCAATGAGCAGTTCTTC. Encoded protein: CASNPLVGAAPNEQFF.

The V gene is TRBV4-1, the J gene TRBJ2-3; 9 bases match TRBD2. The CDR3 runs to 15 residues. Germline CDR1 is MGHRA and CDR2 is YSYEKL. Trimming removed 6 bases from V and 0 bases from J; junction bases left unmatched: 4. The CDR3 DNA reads TGCGCCAGCAGTCATAGCGGGGGAAGCACAGATACGCAGTATTTT. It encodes CASSHSGGSTDTQYF.